The 17 T cell receptor beta chains below come from one sample, sequenced in a study of regulatory T cells in long-lasting Graves disease. As for time point: newly diagnosed GD, antithyroid drugs for less than 3 months. RNA isolated from PBMCs was used to make the TCR library. With iRepertoire HTBI primers and Arm-PCR of CDR3 regions, TCR beta libraries were built. TCRdb recomputed calls from the multiplex PCR reads with MiXCR, one row per CDR3 protein. Of about 240,000 distinct CDR3 sequences listed, 20% to 25% are singletons. Specimen: peripheral blood mononuclear cells (PBMCs), collected at new diagnosis, from a patient treated with antithyroid drugs. The receptors shown here come from a female donor with Graves disease.

This clonotype was found many times. The rearrangement joins TRBV20-1 to TRBJ2-7; no definite D call. V gave up 3 bases and J gave up 5 bases, with 5 bases separating them. The germline gives CDR1 DFQATT, CDR2 SNEGSKA (reference sequence). The CDR3 has 10 residues. The CDR3 here is CSARGHEQYF. The CDR3 nucleotides are TGCAGTGCTAGGGGTCACGAGCAGTACTTC.

As to this clonotype: A clone one base away is much larger, so this may be a read error. CDR3 in DNA: TGCGCCAGCATCTTCGTGAGGAACACCGGGGAGCTGTTTTTT. Protein sequence: CASIFVRNTGELFF. This chain uses TRBV5-1 with TRBJ2-2; unclear D gene. V shed 6 bases and J shed 1 base, with 10 bases lying between them. CDR3 length: 14 amino acids. Germline-derived CDR1 and CDR2 are SGHRS and YFSETQ.

Many counts were recorded for this clonotype. V gene TRBV15 combines with J gene TRBJ1-5; D remains ambiguous. CDR3 length: 15 amino acids. V was pared by 3 bases and J by 3 bases, with 12 bases between. The germline V gene has CDR1 LNHNV and CDR2 YYDKDF (reference sequence). CDR3 DNA: TGTGCCACCAGCAGCAGCGTGGGTCACAATCAGCCCCAGCATTTT. Translation gives CATSSSVGHNQPQHF. The variable domain in full, with the rest retrieved from reference TRBV15 and TRBJ1-5, is DAMVIQNPRYQVTQFGKPVTLSCSQTLNHNVMYWYQQKSSQAPKLLFHYYDKDFNNEADTPDNFQSRRPNTSFCFLDIRSPGLGDTAMYLCATSSSVGHNQPQHFGDGTRLSIL.

In its sample, this clonotype was seen many times. J is TRBJ1-5 and V is TRBV20-1; no firm D call. This CDR3 is 16 amino acids long. The V gene lost 5 bases and the J gene lost 2 bases, with 19 bases spanning the gap. Germline V gene sequence: CDR1 DFQATT, CDR2 SNEGSKA (reference sequence). DNA for the CDR3: TGCAGTGCTTCCCGAGGGTTGTCGGTTCGCAATCAGCCCCAGCATTTT. Protein product: CSASRGLSVRNQPQHF.

This clonotype was detected many times. The chain has TRBV19 and TRBJ1-1; 7 nucleotides align to TRBD1. The CDR3 is made up of 17 amino acids. The junction had 15 bases not matched to a gene; V was cut back by 4 bases and J by 4 bases. The germline V gene encodes CDR1 LNHDA and CDR2 SQIVND (reference sequence). The CDR3 DNA sequence: TGTGCCAGTAGTACGGGGAGTTACTCGACAGGGACCACTGAAGCTTTCTTT. Encoded protein: CASSTGSYSTGTTEAFF.

This clonotype was counted only a few times. The chain employs TRBV2 and TRBJ2-7; D perhaps matches TRBD1 (5 bases). The germline gives CDR1 SNHLY, CDR2 FYNNEI. This CDR3 comprises 15 residues. Deletions cut 6 bases from V and 1 base from J, with 16 bases between. For the CDR3, the DNA is TGTGCCAGCAGAGGTCACGACAGTAAATCCTACGAGCAGTACTTC. Translating it yields CASRGHDSKSYEQYF.

In this sample, this clonotype turned up many times. The gene calls are TRBV11-2 and TRBJ1-2; D possibly corresponds to TRBD1 (6 bases). V lost 1 base and J lost 5, with 14 bases in between. Germline CDR1 and CDR2: SGHAT and FQNNGV. The CDR3 has 15 residues. Here the CDR3 reads CASSLALRGDYGYTF. The CDR3 nucleotides are TGTGCCAGCAGCTTAGCTCTCAGGGGCGATTATGGCTACACCTTC.

This clonotype was counted at least ten times. Its ends do not fully match the called genes, so a read error is possible. This chain connects TRBV7-9 to TRBJ2-7; 7 positions match TRBD1. The CDR3 runs 14 residues. Germline V gives CDR1 SEHNR, CDR2 FQNEAQ (reference sequence). The chain's CDR3 is CASSMGQLPYKQYF. The CDR3 nucleotides read TGTGCCAGCAGCATGGGACAGCTACCCTACAAGCAGTACTTC.

V and J are TRBV6-2 or TRBV6-3 and TRBJ1-6, with a weak D call TRBD1 (6 bases). Trimming left V 4 bases short and J 9 bases short, with 10 bases between. CDR3 length: 13 amino acids. Per the germline V gene, CDR1 is MNHEY and CDR2 is SVGEGT. CDR3 loop: CASSLRGTSPLHF. In DNA, the CDR3 is TGTGCCAGCAGTTTGAGGGGGACTTCACCCCTCCACTTT.

On this clonotype itself: This sequence is one base from a far larger clone and is likely a read error. CDR3 coding DNA: TGTGCCAGCAGCAGGGCACAGGGTTCCTACGAGCAGTTCTTC. This sequence encodes CASSRAQGSYEQFF. This chain joins TRBV7-2 and TRBJ2-3; possibly TRBD1 for D (6 bases). The last part of the DNA fits TRBJ2-1 better; the J call may be wrong. Germline V gives CDR1 SGHTA, CDR2 FQGNSA. The length of the CDR3 is 14 residues.

This clonotype was found many times. The chain joins TRBV12-3 or TRBV12-4 to TRBJ2-2; TRBD2 agrees at 10 bases. The V gene end was trimmed by 2 bases and the J gene end by 3 bases; junction bases not matched to a gene: 9. The CDR3 length is 18 residues. The CDR3 protein is CASSLSLAGEGDTGELFF. The DNA for the CDR3 is TGTGCCAGCAGTTTATCCCTAGCGGGAGAGGGCGACACCGGGGAGCTGTTTTTT.

This clonotype was recorded only once. This rearrangement joins TRBV19 to TRBJ1-1; no definite D call. Looked up from germline, CDR1 is LNHDA and CDR2 is SQIVND (reference sequence). Trimming took 6 bases from V and 4 from J, leaving 12 bases between them. The CDR3 spans 13 residues. CDR3 protein: CASRLGLGTEAFF. Written as DNA, the CDR3 is TGTGCCAGTAGACTAGGGTTGGGCACTGAAGCTTTCTTT.

This clonotype has ten or more counts. The V call is TRBV14, the J call TRBJ2-1, with D possibly TRBD2 on 7 matching bases. Deletions cut 4 bases from V and 6 bases from J, with 16 bases between. Germline V gene sequence: CDR1 SGHDN, CDR2 FVKESK. The CDR3 contains 15 residues. CDR3 coding DNA: TGTGCCAGCAGCCGCCTTGCGGGGGCGGGCAATGAGCAGTTCTTC. Translated, it gives CASSRLAGAGNEQFF.

Concerning this clonotype itself: Being one base from a much bigger clone, this may be a read error. V is TRBV7-3 and J is TRBJ2-2; 10 nucleotides match TRBD2. With V trimmed by 2 bases and J by 6 bases, 6 bases remained unmatched. The V gene's germline CDR1 is SGHTA and CDR2 FQGTGA. This CDR3 is built from 16 residues. The CDR3 reads CASSLGSGGASGELFF. The CDR3 DNA reads as TGTGCCAGCAGCTTAGGGAGCGGGGGGGCCTCCGGGGAGCTGTTTTTT.

This clonotype was seen ten or more times. This chain links TRBV6-2 or TRBV6-3 with TRBJ2-5; possible D gene TRBD2, 7 bases. V was cut by 3 bases and J by 2 bases, with 13 bases left in between. This CDR3 has 15 residues. CDR1 and CDR2 (germline): MNHEY, SVGEGT. CDR3 sequence (DNA): TGTGCCAGCAGTTATGGTGAGGGGGGGCAAGAGACCCAGTACTTC. Its protein is CASSYGEGGQETQYF.

On this clonotype itself: This likely reflects a read error, since a far larger clone is one base away. This chain links TRBV28 with TRBJ2-4, with 7 bases fitting TRBD1. The CDR3 has 15 residues. Germline CDR1 and CDR2: MDHEN and SYDVKM. Trimming took 5 bases from V and 13 from J; bases not matched to a gene: 17. CDR3 amino acids: CASSGPGTVYNEQYF. The CDR3 DNA is TGTGCCAGCAGTGGACCCGGGACAGTCTACAATGAGCAGTACTTC.

In this sample, this clonotype turned up a few times. The chain recombines TRBV19 with TRBJ2-3; D call uncertain. Trimming stripped 6 bases from V and 2 bases from J, with 12 bases between. Germline V lookup: CDR1 LNHDA, CDR2 SQIVND (reference sequence). This CDR3 is 14 amino acids long. The CDR3 loop reads CASRNSRFTDTQYF. CDR3 in DNA: TGTGCCAGTAGGAATAGCAGATTCACAGATACGCAGTATTTT.